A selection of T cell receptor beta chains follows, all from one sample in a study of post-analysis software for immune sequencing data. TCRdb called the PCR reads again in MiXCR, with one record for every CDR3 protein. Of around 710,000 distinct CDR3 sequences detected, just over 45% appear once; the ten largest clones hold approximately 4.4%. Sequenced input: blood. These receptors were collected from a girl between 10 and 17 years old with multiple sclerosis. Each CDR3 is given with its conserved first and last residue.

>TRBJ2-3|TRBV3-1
CASSHTIAGTSSDTQYF
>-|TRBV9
CASSSTSGGYEQYF
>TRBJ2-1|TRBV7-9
CASSFAGLNNEQFF
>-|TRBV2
CASSVSQGANCEQYF
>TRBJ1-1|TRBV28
CASSSPWGQTEAFF
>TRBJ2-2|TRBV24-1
CATSDPRTNTGELFF
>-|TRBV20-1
CSATGDSGRRYEQYF
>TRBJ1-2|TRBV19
CASRGAGGFGYTF
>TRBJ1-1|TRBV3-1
CASSPRQGTEAFF
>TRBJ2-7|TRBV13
CASSPSTGGPYEQYF
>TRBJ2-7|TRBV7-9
CASSRGQENSYEQYF
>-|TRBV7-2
CASSLGHLAGVPPPYEQYF
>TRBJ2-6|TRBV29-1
CSVDTGNSGANVLTF
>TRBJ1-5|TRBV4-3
CASSQDRRDQPQHF
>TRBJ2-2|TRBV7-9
CASSTVSGSGELFF